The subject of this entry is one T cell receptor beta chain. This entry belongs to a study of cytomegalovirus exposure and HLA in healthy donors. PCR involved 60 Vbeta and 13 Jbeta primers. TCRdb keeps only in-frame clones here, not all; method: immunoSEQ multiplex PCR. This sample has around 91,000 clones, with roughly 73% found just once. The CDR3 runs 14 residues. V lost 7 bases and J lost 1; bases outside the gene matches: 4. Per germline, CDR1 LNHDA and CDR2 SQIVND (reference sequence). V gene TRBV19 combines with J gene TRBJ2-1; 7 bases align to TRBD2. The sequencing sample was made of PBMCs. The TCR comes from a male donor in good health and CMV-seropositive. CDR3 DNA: TGTGCCAGTACCCCCGGGAGGTCCTACAATGAGCAGTTCTTC. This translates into CASTPGRSYNEQFF.